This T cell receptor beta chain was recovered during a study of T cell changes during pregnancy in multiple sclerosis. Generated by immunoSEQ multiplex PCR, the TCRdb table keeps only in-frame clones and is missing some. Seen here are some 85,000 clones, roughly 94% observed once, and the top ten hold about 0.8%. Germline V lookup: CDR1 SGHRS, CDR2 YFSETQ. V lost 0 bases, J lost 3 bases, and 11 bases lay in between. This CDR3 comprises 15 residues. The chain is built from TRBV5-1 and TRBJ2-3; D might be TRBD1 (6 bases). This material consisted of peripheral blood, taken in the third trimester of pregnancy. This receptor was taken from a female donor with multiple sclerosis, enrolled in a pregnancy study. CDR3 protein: CASSLAGDETDTQYF. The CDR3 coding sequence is TGCGCCAGCAGCTTGGCAGGGGATGAGACAGATACGCAGTATTTT.